This T cell receptor beta chain was identified during a study of OX40 agonist ivuxolimab in advanced cancers. Across the study: An agonistic human IgG2 monoclonal antibody against OX40 (CD134) was given. Checkpoint inhibitors had been given previously to 40% of patients.

Produced via immunoSEQ multiplex PCR; TCRdb's table is partial and in-frame only. The table shows some 18,000 clones, with around 90% occurring only once. The TCR was taken from an adult with an advanced solid tumor such as melanoma, head and neck, liver or kidney cancer. This specimen consisted of CD4+ or CD8+ T cells sorted from blood, obtained in a trial of the OX40 agonist ivuxolimab.

The CDR3 loop reads CASSGPEGGSRYTGELFF. The CDR3 nucleotides read TGTGCCAGCAGCGGCCCCGAGGGCGGGAGCAGGTACACCGGGGAGCTGTTTTTT. The chain couples TRBV9 to TRBJ2-2; 7 bases line up with TRBD2. Trimming took 3 bases from V and 3 from J; bases not matched to a gene: 14. The CDR3 has 18 residues. Germline V gives CDR1 SGDLS, CDR2 YYNGEE. The variable domain in full, completed from reference TRBV9 and TRBJ2-2, reads DSGVTQTPKHLITATGQRVTLRCSPRSGDLSVYWYQQSLDQGLQFLIQYYNGEERAKGNILERFSAQQFPDLHSELNLSSLELGDSALYFCASSGPEGGSRYTGELFFGEGSRLTVL.